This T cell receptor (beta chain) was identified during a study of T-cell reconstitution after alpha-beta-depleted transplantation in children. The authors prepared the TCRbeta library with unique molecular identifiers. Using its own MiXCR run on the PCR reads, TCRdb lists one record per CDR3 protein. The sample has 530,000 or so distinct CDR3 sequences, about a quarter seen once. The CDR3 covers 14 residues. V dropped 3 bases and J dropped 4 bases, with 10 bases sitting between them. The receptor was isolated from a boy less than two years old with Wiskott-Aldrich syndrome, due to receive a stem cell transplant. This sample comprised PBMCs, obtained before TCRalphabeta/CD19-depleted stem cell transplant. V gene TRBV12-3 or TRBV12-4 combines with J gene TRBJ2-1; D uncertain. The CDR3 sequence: CASSLRRWYNEQFF. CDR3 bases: TGTGCCAGCAGTTTGCGTCGTTGGTACAATGAGCAGTTCTTC.